Listed below are T cell receptor beta chains from one sample, sequenced in a study of CD4 T cells in relation to SARS-CoV-2 and coronaviruses. These TCRs are of unknown antigen specificity. Libraries were prepared by immunoSEQ multiplex PCR; TCRdb keeps only in-frame clonotypes and omits some of them. The table lists 20,000 to 25,000 clones, roughly 79% of them singletons. Sequencing was performed on CD4+ T cells from PBMCs, cultured in vitro. Receptor source: a human donor in good health. CDR3s include the opening cysteine and the closing phenylalanine or tryptophan. The D gene is left open where the match is weak.

- | TRBV2 | CASRAGVFQETQYF
- | TRBV5-1 | CASSFYRGTTNTGELFF
TRBD1 | TRBV9 | CASTRLGTGVTEAFF
TRBD2 | TRBV7-6 | CASSSRRTLAGYNEQFF
- | TRBV2 | CASSEQSTNTGELFF
TRBD1 | TRBV7-9 | CASSLRGPANTEAFF
TRBD1 | TRBV2 | CASRDDRELYGYTF
TRBD2 | TRBV7-9 | CASSPTAGNTYNEQFF
TRBD1 | TRBV20-1 | CSASLTGVAGYTF
- | TRBV6-5 | CASSYSRTGSYNEQFF
TRBD1 | TRBV27 | CASSSIRQGYGNTIYF
TRBD1 | TRBV10-3 | CAIARDSNEKLFF
- | TRBV6-5 | CASSYEGGGNEQFF
TRBD1 | TRBV19 | CASSFSRDRTTLVGYTF
- | TRBV19 | CASSITPGGGTEAFF
- | TRBV12-5 | CASALEGSNQPQHF
- | TRBV28 | CASSPPGTDYGYTF
- | TRBV5-6 | CASSLLGRDTEAFF
- | TRBV7-9 | CASSLRGTTGELFF
- | TRBV7-3 | CASSLYGTDGNEQFF
- | TRBV10-1 | CASSESPLGTEAFF
TRBD2 | TRBV4-1 | CASSQDPIISGTYNEQFF
TRBD2 | TRBV12-5 | CASGLGLAGGPTDTQYF
- | TRBV2 | CASSLARVNDEQFF
- | TRBV12-5 | CASGLVLLSSFGSDGYTF
- | TRBV21-1 | CASSKAGGLGGDEQFF
- | TRBV24-1 | CATSDAGTLGGYTF
- | TRBV5-4 | CASSPQGKETQYF
TRBD1 | TRBV10-3 | CAIGEGQMSSYEQYF
- | TRBV28 | CASSSAGRTGELFF
- | TRBV5-4 | CASSLTGTYEQYF
- | TRBV9 | CASSVVPGGNTGELFF
TRBD2 | TRBV5-4 | CASSAMTSASYEQYF
TRBD2 | TRBV5-1 | CASSLVAGPRYEQYF
- | TRBV19 | CASSEMPHTEAFF
- | TRBV2 | CASKMEGNEQFF
TRBD2 | TRBV2 | CASMREFHEQFF
- | TRBV5-8 | CASSLDRLLEQYF
TRBD1 | TRBV19 | CASSKNRGREQYF
- | TRBV5-6 | CASSLFHLTPGDTQYF
TRBD1 | TRBV30 | CAWRSQGASEAFF
TRBD2 | TRBV5-4 | CASSLYESGSDTQYF
- | TRBV7-3 | CASSLNGMGEQYF
TRBD1 | TRBV6-1 | CASSARDSRSHYGYTF
- | TRBV30 | CAWGRGGDTEAFF
- | TRBV29-1 | CSVEASVEGVFF
- | TRBV27 | CASSYRVDTYEQYF
- | TRBV5-1 | CASSFISGLGTDTQYF
TRBD1 | TRBV18 | CASSMGQNNEKLFF
- | TRBV24-1 | CATSDLRSLKHRRGLCGYTF
- | TRBV6-6 | CASSPVQETQYF
TRBD1 | TRBV2 | CASREGQGAQRNTIYF
- | TRBV27 | CASRFLTEAFF
- | TRBV29-1 | CSVTTVNEKLFF
- | TRBV2 | CASSDRHNSPLHF